These T cell receptor beta chains were read from a single sample in a study of T cell responses to AZD1222 COVID-19 vaccine. Libraries were prepared by immunoSEQ multiplex PCR; TCRdb keeps only in-frame clonotypes and omits some of them. The table has about 92,000 clones, approximately 84% seen once; the top ten hold 10%. The specimen comprised peripheral blood, sampled on day 0 of AZD1222 vaccination. These receptors all stem from an adult in good health. The CDR3 runs from the conserved cysteine through the conserved F or W. The order of the fields is clone size, J gene, D gene, V gene, CDR3 DNA, CDR3 protein. D genes are given only for firm matches. Clone size is given for some rows only: seen once, a few or many times, or a class if the clone is expanded.

>NA|TRBJ2-3|NA|TRBV7-2
TGTGCCAGCAGCCTGGGGGAGAAAGATACGCAGTATTTT
CASSLGEKDTQYF
>NA|TRBJ2-7|NA|TRBV4-2
TGTGCCAGCAGCCAACAGGGGCCGGAAGGCGAGCAGTACTTC
CASSQQGPEGEQYF
>NA|TRBJ1-1|NA|TRBV6-1
TGTGCCAGCAGTGAATCCGGGGGGGCTGGCACTGAAGCTTTCTTT
CASSESGGAGTEAFF
>many|TRBJ2-1|TRBD2|TRBV7-2
TGTGCCAGCAGCTTAGGGACTAGCGGGTCTCGCTCCTACAATGAGCAGTTCTTC
CASSLGTSGSRSYNEQFF
>NA|TRBJ2-7|NA|TRBV11-2
TGTGCCAGCAGCTTAGAGAGGAGTCTGCACGAGCAGTACTTC
CASSLERSLHEQYF
>NA|TRBJ2-7|NA|TRBV6-5
TGTGCCAGCAGTTCTGTCAGCGCCCGATCCTACGAGCAGTACTTC
CASSSVSARSYEQYF
>NA|TRBJ1-2|TRBD1|TRBV7-3
TGTGCCAGCAGCTCGGGACAGGGGGGCTATGGCTACACCTTC
CASSSGQGGYGYTF
>NA|TRBJ1-2|NA|TRBV5-4
TGTGCCAGCAGCTTGGTGGGGGGTGGCTACACCTTC
CASSLVGGGYTF
>NA|TRBJ1-2|NA|TRBV11-2
TGTGCCAGCAGCTTAGCCGGGGGGTTGAACTATGGCTACACCTTC
CASSLAGGLNYGYTF
>NA|TRBJ1-4|NA|TRBV5-1
TGCGCCAGCAGCTTGGGCATGGGTAATAATGAAAAACTGTTTTTT
CASSLGMGNNEKLFF
>once|TRBJ1-1|TRBD1|TRBV7-8
TGTGCCAGCAGCCTTAGAGGGGGCGTTGGGACTGAAGCTTTCTTT
CASSLRGGVGTEAFF
>NA|TRBJ2-2|NA|TRBV5-1
TGCGCCAGCAGCTTGGACAGCAACACCGGGGAGCTGTTTTTT
CASSLDSNTGELFF
>few|TRBJ1-2|TRBD1|TRBV5-1
TGCGCCAGCAGCCAGAGTCAACCTGGACAGGGGGCTAATGGCTACACCTTC
CASSQSQPGQGANGYTF
>NA|TRBJ1-5|NA|TRBV9
TGTGCCAGCAGCGGGGGTCGGAAGAGCAATCAGCCCCAGCATTTT
CASSGGRKSNQPQHF
>NA|TRBJ1-2|NA|TRBV30
TGTGCCTGGAGTCGGGGTAACTATGGCTACACCTTC
CAWSRGNYGYTF
>NA|TRBJ1-2|NA|TRBV5-1
TGCGCCAGCAGCTTGGGGGTACTTAACTATGGCTACACCTTC
CASSLGVLNYGYTF
>NA|TRBJ2-2|TRBD1|TRBV6-5
TGTGCCAGCAGTTACGCGGGACAGGGGTACACCGGGGAGCTGTTTTTT
CASSYAGQGYTGELFF
>once|TRBJ1-3|NA|TRBV5-1
TGCGCCAGCAGCCAAACAGGGCGAGGAAACACCATATATTTT
CASSQTGRGNTIYF
>NA|TRBJ2-3|TRBD2|TRBV30
TGTGCCTGGAGGGCGGGACTAGCGCTCACAGATACGCAGTATTTT
CAWRAGLALTDTQYF
>NA|TRBJ2-2|NA|TRBV7-9
TGTGCCAGCAGCTTAGGGCAGGGGTTCACCGGGGAGCTGTTTTTT
CASSLGQGFTGELFF
>NA|TRBJ2-1|NA|TRBV3-1/TRBV3-2
TGTGCCAGCAGCCAAGGGGGGCGGGAAAAGCAGTTCTTC
CASSQGGREKQFF
>NA|TRBJ2-3|NA|TRBV7-9
TGTGCCAGCAGCTTAGAAGGGCAAACAGATACGCAGTATTTT
CASSLEGQTDTQYF
>NA|TRBJ1-5|NA|TRBV19
TGTGCCAGTAGTATTATAAGGGGTCGCAATCAGCCCCAGCATTTT
CASSIIRGRNQPQHF
>once|TRBJ1-2|TRBD1|TRBV6-5
TGTGCCAGCAGCCCAGGGGGATATGGCTACACCTTC
CASSPGGYGYTF
>NA|TRBJ1-1|TRBD1|TRBV10-1
TGCGCCAGCAGCGCCGACAGGGAAACTGAAGCTTTCTTT
CASSADRETEAFF
>once|TRBJ1-2|TRBD1|TRBV28
TGTGCCAGCAGTCTAACAGGGGGGCGGTATGGCTACACCTTC
CASSLTGGRYGYTF
>NA|TRBJ2-7|NA|TRBV19
TGTGCCAGTAGCCCGACTAGCTCCTACGAGCAGTACTTC
CASSPTSSYEQYF
>once|TRBJ1-5|NA|TRBV24-1
TGTGCCTCAGAAGATAGCAATCAGCCCCAGCATTTT
CASEDSNQPQHF
>NA|TRBJ1-2|NA|TRBV30
TGTGCCTGGAGTGTACGACTAAACTATGGCTACACCTTC
CAWSVRLNYGYTF
>NA|TRBJ2-5|NA|TRBV7-2
TGTGCCAGCAGCTTTAACGGGAACTTAGAGACCCAGTACTTC
CASSFNGNLETQYF
>once|TRBJ2-7|TRBD1|TRBV11-2
TGTGCCAGCAGAGGGACAGGGCCACTGAGCGAGCAGTACTTC
CASRGTGPLSEQYF
>NA|TRBJ2-7|TRBD1|TRBV5-5
TGTGCCAGCAGTCAGGCCGGGACAGGGTCCTACGAGCAGTACTTC
CASSQAGTGSYEQYF
>NA|TRBJ2-5|NA|TRBV11-2
TGTGCCAGCAGCTTAGAAAGGTACCCGAGGGATGAGACCCAGTACTTC
CASSLERYPRDETQYF
>NA|TRBJ1-5|NA|TRBV27
TGTGCCAGCCGACAAGGACATCAGCCCCAGCATTTT
CASRQGHQPQHF
>few|TRBJ1-5|NA|TRBV2
TGTGCCAGCAGTGAATGGAATAGCAATCAGCCCCAGCATTTT
CASSEWNSNQPQHF
>once|TRBJ1-2|NA|TRBV25-1
TGTGCCAGCAAAGCGGCGATGGGTGGCTACACCTTC
CASKAAMGGYTF
>NA|TRBJ1-1|NA|TRBV3-1/TRBV3-2
TGTGCCAGCAGCCTAGCAGTGCCAAACACTGAAGCTTTCTTT
CASSLAVPNTEAFF
>NA|TRBJ2-7|TRBD1|TRBV15
TGTGCCACCAGCAGATTGACAGGGACCTATTCCGAGCAGTACTTC
CATSRLTGTYSEQYF
>NA|TRBJ2-5|TRBD2|TRBV7-2
TGTGCCAGCAGCTTAAGACTAGCGGGGGTAGAGACCCAGTACTTC
CASSLRLAGVETQYF
>NA|TRBJ2-1|TRBD2|TRBV18
TGTGCCAGCTCACCACAGAGCGGGGGCAAGGGTGAGCAGTTCTTC
CASSPQSGGKGEQFF
>NA|TRBJ1-1|TRBD1|TRBV5-1
TGCGCCAGCAGCTTGGGACAGGGAGAAGTAGAGGGCCTGGCTTTCTTT
CASSLGQGEVEGLAFF
>NA|TRBJ2-3|NA|TRBV10-1
TGCGCCAGCTCCCTAGGCTCGGGGGGCCGCACAGATACGCAGTATTTT
CASSLGSGGRTDTQYF
>NA|TRBJ1-2|NA|TRBV5-1
TGCGCCAGCAGCTTGGATGGGCAGGGCGAGAGATATGGCTACACCTTC
CASSLDGQGERYGYTF
>NA|TRBJ1-2|TRBD1|TRBV6-5
TGTGCCAGCACACTTGACAGGGTCGGCTACACCTTC
CASTLDRVGYTF
>NA|TRBJ1-3|NA|TRBV6-2/TRBV6-3
TGTGCCAGCAGTCCACCCTGGAACACCATATATTTT
CASSPPWNTIYF
>NA|TRBJ2-7|NA|TRBV6-1
TGTGCCAGCAGTGAAGCTCACAGTCAGGCCACCTACGAGCAGTACTTC
CASSEAHSQATYEQYF
>NA|TRBJ2-7|NA|TRBV5-1
TGCGCCAGCAGCTTGAGGGTTGCCGGGCACGAGCAGTACTTC
CASSLRVAGHEQYF
>NA|TRBJ2-1|NA|TRBV4-1
TGCGCCAGCAGCCAAGGGGCTGCCCGAAGGGGATACAATGAGCAGTTCTTC
CASSQGAARRGYNEQFF
>NA|TRBJ2-7|NA|TRBV7-2
TGTGCCAGCAGCTTAGAAGGGCCAGGGTCCTACGAGCAGTACTTC
CASSLEGPGSYEQYF
>NA|TRBJ2-1|TRBD2|TRBV7-9
TGTGCCAGCAGCCTCAGCGGGAGTGGCAATGAGCAGTTCTTC
CASSLSGSGNEQFF
>NA|TRBJ1-1|NA|TRBV7-2
TGTGCCAGCAGACCATCGATGGGGAAGAACACTGAAGCTTTCTTT
CASRPSMGKNTEAFF
>NA|TRBJ2-7|NA|TRBV12-3/TRBV12-4
TGTGCCAGCAGCCTTAGGGGTTTCGAGCAGTACTTC
CASSLRGFEQYF
>NA|TRBJ1-2|TRBD1|TRBV6-1
TGTGCCAGCAGTGAAGCGCAGGGGGCGGGTGGCTACACCTTC
CASSEAQGAGGYTF
>NA|TRBJ1-1|TRBD1|TRBV5-4
TGTGCCAGCTTCGGACAGGAAATGAACACTGAAGCTTTCTTT
CASFGQEMNTEAFF
>NA|TRBJ2-2|NA|TRBV7-9
TGTGCCAGCAGCTTAGCGGGACCGAACACCGGGGAGCTGTTTTTT
CASSLAGPNTGELFF
>NA|TRBJ2-1|NA|TRBV7-9
TGTGCCAGCAGCCCAGGGCCTTACAATGAGCAGTTCTTC
CASSPGPYNEQFF
>NA|TRBJ1-5|NA|TRBV15
TGTGCCACCAGTCAGAATCCCGGGTTTCAGCCCCAGCATTTT
CATSQNPGFQPQHF